These T cell receptor beta chains were read from a single sample in a study of early T cells in non-severe SARS-CoV-2 infection. TCRdb redid the calling of the 5' RACE reads with MiXCR, one entry per CDR3 protein. The data show about 54,000 distinct CDR3 sequences, less than 9.5% seen once. Specimen: whole blood, collected at baseline. The receptors derive from an adult who was a healthcare worker with PCR-confirmed SARS-CoV-2 infection or an uninfected control (not recorded which). The CDR3 runs from the conserved cysteine through the conserved F or W. D genes are given only for firm matches. The size field is filled for only some rows; it gives once, few, many or a size class.

>TRBD2|TRBV28|TRBJ2-1|many|14
CASTQGGESNEQFF
TGTGCCAGCACCCAGGGAGGGGAGTCAAATGAGCAGTTCTTC
>-|TRBV6-6|TRBJ2-6|few|19
CASSSGNRDLVSGANVLTF
TGTGCCAGCAGTTCCGGGAACAGGGATCTAGTATCTGGGGCCAACGTCCTGACTTTC
>TRBD2|TRBV6-6|TRBJ2-7|-|15
CASSTPTSGRAEQYF
TGTGCCAGCAGTACCCCGACTAGCGGGAGGGCTGAGCAGTACTTC
>TRBD2|TRBV2|TRBJ2-2|many|16
CASNESREAPTGELFF
TGTGCCAGCAACGAGTCGCGGGAGGCCCCCACCGGGGAGCTGTTTTTT
>TRBD2|TRBV20-1|TRBJ2-7|few|14
CSALRSGRGDEQYF
TGCAGTGCTTTGCGAAGCGGGAGAGGCGACGAGCAGTACTTC
>-|TRBV19|TRBJ1-2|-|11
CASTQGSGYTF
TGTGCCAGTACTCAGGGATCCGGCTACACCTTC
>-|TRBV20-1|TRBJ2-3|-|14
CSARVADRTDTQYF
TGCAGTGCTAGAGTTGCGGATCGCACAGATACGCAGTATTTT
>-|TRBV20-1|TRBJ2-1|few|13
CSGRRELYNEQFF
TGCAGTGGAAGAAGGGAGCTCTACAATGAGCAGTTCTTC
>-|TRBV10-3|TRBJ2-3|few|15
CAISDPLPSTDTQYF
TGTGCCATCAGTGATCCCCTTCCGTCCACAGATACGCAGTATTTT
>-|TRBV27|TRBJ2-7|many|14
CASSFIGESYEQYF
TGTGCCAGCAGTTTTATTGGGGAAAGTTACGAGCAGTACTTC
>-|TRBV19|TRBJ2-5|many|15
CVSSLTLDRQETQYF
TGTGTCAGTAGTTTAACCTTGGACAGACAAGAGACCCAGTACTTC
>-|TRBV11-2|TRBJ2-7|-|12
CASSSSHPEQYF
TGTGCCAGCAGCTCCTCGCACCCCGAGCAGTACTTC
>TRBD1|TRBV9|TRBJ2-1|few|15
CASSVLGDRGNEQFF
TGTGCCAGCAGCGTGCTAGGGGACAGGGGCAATGAGCAGTTCTTC
>TRBD1|TRBV6-5|TRBJ2-6|few|16
CASRWTGGAGANVLTF
TGTGCCAGCAGATGGACAGGGGGCGCTGGGGCCAACGTCCTGACTTTC
>TRBD2|TRBV29-1|TRBJ2-1|few|14
CSVAGTSGRGEQFF
TGCAGCGTTGCCGGGACTAGCGGGAGGGGTGAGCAGTTCTTC
>-|TRBV5-4|TRBJ1-6|many|15
CASSLDGPVNSPLHF
TGTGCCAGCAGCTTGGATGGGCCGGTGAATTCACCCCTCCACTTT
>TRBD1|TRBV10-3|TRBJ2-7|many|16
CAISDLSGQGFYEQYF
TGTGCCATCAGTGACCTCTCCGGACAGGGGTTCTACGAGCAGTACTTC
>TRBD1|TRBV9|TRBJ1-6|few|16
CASSAGPGQGQSPLHF
TGTGCCAGCAGCGCGGGACCGGGACAGGGGCAATCACCCCTCCACTTT
>-|TRBV28|TRBJ2-2|few|14
CASSFGAHTGELFF
TGTGCCAGCAGTTTCGGAGCGCACACCGGGGAGCTGTTTTTT
>-|TRBV5-4|TRBJ2-1|few|15
CASSTPASSYNEQFF
TGTGCCAGCAGCACTCCGGCAAGCTCCTACAATGAGCAGTTCTTC